This T cell receptor beta chain was recorded in a study of blood T cell repertoires in COVID-19. On the study more broadly: Sample material is recorded as cDNA or gDNA derived from T cells, B-cell-depleted T cells, or PBMCs.

Per germline, CDR1 LGHDT and CDR2 YNNKEL (reference sequence). The CDR3 consists of 14 residues. With V trimmed by 1 base and J by 7 bases, 6 bases remained unmatched. Seattle researchers signed up patients amid active infection and tracked them longitudinally. In the original workflow: Reference gene primers were amplified, and this amplification served to estimate nucleated cell counts. The repertoire was sequenced with immunoSEQ multiplex PCR; TCRdb's copy has only in-frame clones and lacks some. V, J and clone size derive from that table, while D and trimming were established from the DNA sequence. The sample includes more than 200,000 clones, around four fifths of them seen just once.

This clonotype originated in an elderly woman with COVID-19, enrolled during active disease. Sequencing used peripheral blood. The V call is TRBV3-1 (or the pseudogene TRBV3-2), the J call TRBJ2-7; 8 bases map to TRBD2. This chain's CDR3 is CASSQGLAGREQYF. Here the CDR3 DNA reads TGTGCCAGCAGCCAAGGGTTAGCGGGGAGAGAGCAGTACTTC.